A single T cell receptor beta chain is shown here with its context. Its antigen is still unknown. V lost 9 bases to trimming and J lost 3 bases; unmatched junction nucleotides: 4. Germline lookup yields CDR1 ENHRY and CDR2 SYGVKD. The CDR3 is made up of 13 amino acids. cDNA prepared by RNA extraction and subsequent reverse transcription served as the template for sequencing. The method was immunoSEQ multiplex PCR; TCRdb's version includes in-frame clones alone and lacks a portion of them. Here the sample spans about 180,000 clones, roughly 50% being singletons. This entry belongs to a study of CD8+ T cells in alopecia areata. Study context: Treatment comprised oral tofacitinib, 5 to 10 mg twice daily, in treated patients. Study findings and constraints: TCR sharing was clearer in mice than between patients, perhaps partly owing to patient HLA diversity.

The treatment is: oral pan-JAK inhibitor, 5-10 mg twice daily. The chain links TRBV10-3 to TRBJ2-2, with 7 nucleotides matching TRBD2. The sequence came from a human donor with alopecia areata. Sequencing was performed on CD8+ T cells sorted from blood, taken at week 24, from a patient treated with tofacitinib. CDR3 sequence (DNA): TGTGCCATTGGTGCGGGGGACACCGGGGAGCTGTTTTTT. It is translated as CAIGAGDTGELFF.